The 25 T cell receptor beta chains below all came from one sample that was sequenced in a study of blood T cell repertoires in COVID-19. Generated by immunoSEQ multiplex PCR, the TCRdb table keeps only in-frame clones and is missing some. The table lists fewer than 100,000 clones, roughly 84% of them singletons. Material for sequencing was peripheral blood. All receptors come from an elderly woman with acute or convalescent COVID-19.

This CDR3 is CATIVGVGNTIYF. The CDR3 region has the DNA TGTGCCACCATCGTGGGAGTTGGAAACACCATATATTTT. The chain carries TRBV24-1 and TRBJ1-3; D unresolved. V was cut by 8 bases and J by 3 bases, with 10 bases left in between. The CDR3 covers 13 residues. CDR1 KGHDR and CDR2 SFDVKD come from the germline V gene.

The chain uses TRBV5-1 and TRBJ1-1, with D hard to call. Deletions cut 4 bases from V and 4 bases from J, with 14 bases between. In germline, CDR1 is SGHRS, CDR2 YFSETQ. CDR3 size: 14 residues. The CDR3, as DNA: TGCGCCAGCAGCCTTGATCCGGGGTCCACTGAAGCTTTCTTT. This codes for CASSLDPGSTEAFF.

This clone has only a few counts. This sequence joins TRBV3-1 (or the pseudogene TRBV3-2) and TRBJ1-4; tentative D call: TRBD1 (6 bases). The CDR3 contains 15 residues. Germline assignment: CDR1 LGHDT and CDR2 YNNKEL (reference sequence). The V end lost 3 bases, the J end lost 5 bases, and 13 bases lay between the germline ends. The chain's CDR3 is CASSQATGKNEKLFF. In DNA form, the CDR3 reads TGTGCCAGCAGCCAGGCCACAGGGAAAAATGAAAAACTGTTTTTT.

The rearrangement links TRBV5-1 to TRBJ2-7; D is undetermined. The germline V gene has CDR1 SGHRS and CDR2 YFSETQ. Trimming shortened V by 7 bases and J by 3 bases, and 17 bases separated the two germline ends. The CDR3 has 14 amino acids. CDR3 loop: CASSAGAGLYEQYF. The CDR3 region has the DNA TGCGCCAGCTCAGCCGGCGCTGGGCTCTACGAGCAGTACTTC.

V gene TRBV6-2 or TRBV6-3 combines with J gene TRBJ2-4; D perhaps matches TRBD2 (5 bases). Trimming pared 5 bases from V and 0 bases from J, leaving 17 bases between. The V gene's germline CDR1 is MNHEY and CDR2 SVGEGT. This CDR3 is built from 17 residues. CDR3 in amino acids: CASSAPPHGLAKNIQYF. CDR3 sequence (DNA): TGTGCCAGCAGTGCACCACCCCACGGACTAGCCAAAAACATTCAGTACTTC.

The chain combines TRBV3-1 (or the pseudogene TRBV3-2) with TRBJ2-7, with a possible D match to TRBD2 (6 bases). Between the trimmed V and J ends, which lost 4 bases and 2 bases, there was a span of 15 bases. The CDR3 runs to 15 residues. Germline loops: CDR1 LGHDT, CDR2 YNNKEL (reference sequence). This chain's CDR3 is CASSRLSTSTYEQYF. Here the CDR3 DNA reads TGTGCCAGCAGCCGGCTCTCTACTAGCACCTACGAGCAGTACTTC.

The rearrangement joins TRBV7-9 to TRBJ1-2; 9 bases are a match to TRBD1. Looked up from germline, CDR1 is SEHNR and CDR2 is FQNEAQ (reference sequence). Trimming at V came to 6 bases and at J to 8 bases, leaving 7 bases not matched to a gene. The length of the CDR3 is 13 residues. CDR3 bases: TGTGCCAGCAGTCGAACAGGGGGCTTCGGCTACACCTTC. Protein: CASSRTGGFGYTF.

This chain connects TRBV3-1 (or the pseudogene TRBV3-2) to TRBJ2-4; D uncertain. CDR3 length: 14 amino acids. The V and J ends lost 3 bases and 0 bases respectively, with 6 bases between them. Germline values: CDR1 LGHDT, CDR2 YNNKEL (reference sequence). CDR3 nucleotides: TGTGCCAGCAGCCAGGGCCCAGCCAAAAACATTCAGTACTTC. Translation: CASSQGPAKNIQYF.

The V and J genes are TRBV25-1 and TRBJ2-7; maybe TRBD1 (5 bases). This CDR3 spans 14 amino acids. The ends were cut back, 2 bases at V and 2 bases at J, with 10 bases in the middle. CDR1 and CDR2 (germline): MGHDK, SYGVNS. The CDR3 DNA reads as TGTGCCAGCAGTGAAAGCAGGGATCCCTACGAGCAGTACTTC. It specifies CASSESRDPYEQYF.

V gene TRBV4-3 combines with J gene TRBJ2-7, with D perhaps matching TRBD1 (7 bases). CDR1 is LGHNA, CDR2 YSLEER, per germline. Between the trimmed V and J ends, which lost 2 bases and 2 bases, there was a span of 10 bases. The CDR3 loop spans 14 amino acids. The CDR3 is CASSQQGGTYEQYF. The CDR3 DNA is TGCGCCAGCAGCCAACAGGGGGGAACCTACGAGCAGTACTTC.

This rearrangement joins TRBV2 to TRBJ1-4; 7 nucleotides line up with TRBD1. V was pared by 0 bases and J by 6 bases, with 1 base of the junction left unmatched. Germline lookup yields CDR1 SNHLY and CDR2 FYNNEI. This CDR3 contains 14 residues. CDR3 nucleotides: TGTGCCAGCAGTGAAGCAGACAGGGATGAAAAACTGTTTTTT. Its translation: CASSEADRDEKLFF.

The V and J genes are TRBV30 and TRBJ1-6; D is unresolved. Germline V gene lookup returns CDR1 GTSNPN and CDR2 SVGIG (reference sequence). The CDR3 has 14 residues. V was shortened by 7 bases and J by 10 bases, with 20 bases between the two germline ends. The CDR3 DNA sequence: TGTGCCTCAACCCCAACGGTTGCGAAATCACCCCTCCACTTT. Protein sequence: CASTPTVAKSPLHF.

The rearrangement uses TRBV18 and TRBJ2-1; maybe TRBD1 (6 bases). This CDR3 is built from 14 residues. Germline CDR1 and CDR2: KGHSH and LQKENI. The V end was cut by 2 bases, the J end by 4 bases, with 9 bases between. CDR3 sequence: CASSPGDKYNEQFF. The CDR3 DNA reads as TGTGCCAGCTCACCAGGGGACAAGTACAATGAGCAGTTCTTC.

V and J are TRBV15 and TRBJ2-5, with D unclear. This CDR3 is 12 amino acids long. V was clipped by 0 bases and J by 5 bases, with 4 bases between them. The germline V gene encodes CDR1 LNHNV and CDR2 YYDKDF (reference sequence). The CDR3 coding sequence is TGTGCCACCAGCAGAGATCCGGAGACCCAGTACTTC. Its protein product is CATSRDPETQYF. Variable domain in full (rest from reference TRBV15 and TRBJ2-5): DAMVIQNPRYQVTQFGKPVTLSCSQTLNHNVMYWYQQKSSQAPKLLFHYYDKDFNNEADTPDNFQSRRPNTSFCFLDIRSPGLGDTAMYLCATSRDPETQYFGPGTRLLVL.

This clone was observed once. The chain employs TRBV7-9 and TRBJ2-3; 7 bases map to TRBD2. The CDR3 is 15 amino acids. The germline gives CDR1 SEHNR, CDR2 FQNEAQ (reference sequence). V lost 2 bases, J lost 3 bases, and 5 bases stayed unmatched. The CDR3 sequence is CASSLIGGSTDTQYF. CDR3 sequence (DNA): TGTGCCAGCAGCTTAATTGGCGGGAGTACAGATACGCAGTATTTT. Filled out from reference TRBV7-9 and TRBJ2-3, the complete variable domain reads DTGVSQNPRHKITKRGQNVTFRCDPISEHNRLYWYRQTLGQGPEFLTYFQNEAQLEKSRLLSDRFSAERPKGSFSTLEIQRTEQGDSAMYLCASSLIGGSTDTQYFGPGTRLTVL.

In its sample, this clone was seen many times. The chain joins TRBV12-3 or TRBV12-4 to TRBJ1-1; D not certain. The CDR3 sequence is 13 residues long. V was trimmed by 3 bases and J by 0 bases, leaving 5 bases between them. The CDR3 bases are TGTGCCAGCAGTTTTAGCTTGAACACTGAAGCTTTCTTT. This translates into CASSFSLNTEAFF.

The chain couples TRBV15 to TRBJ2-3, with 9 bases that match TRBD2. The CDR3 contains 16 residues. The germline V gene encodes CDR1 LNHNV and CDR2 YYDKDF (reference sequence). J was trimmed by 1 base and V by 0 bases; bases with no gene match: 2. Here the CDR3 DNA reads TGTGCCACCAGCAGAGATGTAGCGGGAGGCACAGATACGCAGTATTTT. Amino acid sequence: CATSRDVAGGTDTQYF.

V and J are TRBV7-2 and TRBJ1-1; no definite D call. The germline gives CDR1 SGHTA, CDR2 FQGNSA. V was shortened by 1 base and J by 1 base, with 10 bases between the two germline ends. The CDR3 contains 15 residues. Here the CDR3 reads CASSLGGLQNTEAFF. The CDR3 nucleotides are TGTGCCAGCAGCTTAGGCGGACTTCAGAACACTGAAGCTTTCTTT.

The chain has TRBV19 and TRBJ1-2; 12 nucleotides align to TRBD1. The CDR3 spans 13 residues. Germline assignment: CDR1 LNHDA and CDR2 SQIVND (reference sequence). V lost 7 bases and J lost 7; bases outside the gene matches: 4. CDR3 DNA sequence: TGTGCCAGTACCGGGACAGGGGGCGGTGGCTACACCTTC. Translated: CASTGTGGGGYTF. Full variable domain (remainder filled in from reference TRBV19 and TRBJ1-2): DGGITQSPKYLFRKEGQNVTLSCEQNLNHDAMYWYRQDPGQGLRLIYYSQIVNDFQKGDIAEGYSVSREKKESFPLTVTSAQKNPTAFYLCASTGTGGGGYTFGSGTRLTVV.

The chain is built from TRBV7-8 and TRBJ1-5; D ambiguous. The germline V and J ends were trimmed by 0 bases and 0 bases, with 15 bases remaining between them. The CDR3 sequence is 18 residues long. Germline V CDR1 and CDR2: SGHVS, FQNEAQ. CDR3 protein: CASSLALAVSHSNQPQHF. The CDR3 nucleotides are TGTGCCAGCAGCTTAGCGCTAGCTGTATCGCATAGCAATCAGCCCCAGCATTTT.

This chain connects TRBV14 to TRBJ1-5; no clear D. Germline V gene lookup returns CDR1 SGHDN and CDR2 FVKESK. The CDR3 loop spans 13 amino acids. V lost 4 bases and J 4 bases, leaving 8 bases between the germline ends. The CDR3 region has the DNA TGTGCCAGCAGCCCCCATCATAATCAGCCCCAGCATTTT. Amino acids: CASSPHHNQPQHF.

This sequence joins TRBV2 and TRBJ1-1, with 9 bases aligning to TRBD1. The V gene end was trimmed by 8 bases and the J gene end by 10 bases; junction bases not matched to a gene: 11. The germline CDR1 and CDR2 sequences are SNHLY and FYNNEI. The CDR3 length is 13 residues. Written as DNA, the CDR3 is TGTGCCAGCCATCCCGGGACAGGGATTGGAGCTTTCTTT. Protein: CASHPGTGIGAFF.

About this clone itself: Other DNA sequences in the sample encode the same CDR3. The rearrangement links TRBV24-1 to TRBJ2-2; the match to TRBD1 covers 8 bases. V lost 4 bases and J lost 3; bases outside the gene matches: 6. Germline V gene sequence: CDR1 KGHDR, CDR2 SFDVKD. CDR3 size: 16 residues. This chain's CDR3 is CATSDPGQGDTGELFF. The CDR3 DNA sequence: TGTGCCACCAGTGACCCAGGACAGGGCGACACCGGGGAGCTGTTTTTT.

This clone has a handful of counts. The V and J genes are TRBV2 and TRBJ1-1; weak D call: TRBD1 (5 bases). This CDR3 region has 16 residues. The germline V gene encodes CDR1 SNHLY and CDR2 FYNNEI. The V gene lost 7 bases and the J gene lost 1 base, with 19 bases spanning the gap. This chain's CDR3 is CASNAGMGLGNTEAFF. For the CDR3, the DNA is TGTGCCAGCAATGCAGGGATGGGGCTGGGGAACACTGAAGCTTTCTTT.

V gene TRBV11-2 combines with J gene TRBJ2-7; 7 bases fit TRBD1. V was clipped by 4 bases and J by 7 bases; unmatched bases: 10. Germline CDR1 SGHAT, CDR2 FQNNGV. This CDR3 comprises 14 residues. The CDR3 region has the DNA TGTGCCAGCAGCTCAGGGCGTCAGGGGGTTGAGCAGTACTTC. Its protein product is CASSSGRQGVEQYF.